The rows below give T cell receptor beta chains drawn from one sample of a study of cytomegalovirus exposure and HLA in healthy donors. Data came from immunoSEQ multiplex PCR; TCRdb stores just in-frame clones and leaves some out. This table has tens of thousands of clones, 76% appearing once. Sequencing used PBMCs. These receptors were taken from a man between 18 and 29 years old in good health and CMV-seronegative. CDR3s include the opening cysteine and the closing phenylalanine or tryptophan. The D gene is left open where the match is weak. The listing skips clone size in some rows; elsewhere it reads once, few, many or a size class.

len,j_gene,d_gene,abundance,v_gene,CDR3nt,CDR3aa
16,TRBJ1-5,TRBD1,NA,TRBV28,TGTGCCAGCAGTCCCGAGACAGGGGCGGCAAGTCAGCCCCAGCATTTT,CASSPETGAASQPQHF
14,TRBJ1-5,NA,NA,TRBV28,TGTGCCAGCAGTTTCAACAGGGGCAATCAGCCCCAGCATTTT,CASSFNRGNQPQHF
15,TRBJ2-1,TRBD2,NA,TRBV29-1,TGCAGCGTTGAGAAGGGCGGGGGGCTCTACAATGAGCAGTTCTTC,CSVEKGGGLYNEQFF
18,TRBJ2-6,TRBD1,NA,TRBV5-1,TGCGCCAGCAGCTTGGAGGGGACAGGGCCCTCTGGGGCCAACGTCCTGACTTTC,CASSLEGTGPSGANVLTF
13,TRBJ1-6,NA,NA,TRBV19,TGTGCCAGTAGTATAGATCACGCTAAGCCCCTCCACTTT,CASSIDHAKPLHF
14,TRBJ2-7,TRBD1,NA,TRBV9,TGTGCCAGCAGCTTAACGGGACAGGTGGGCGAGCAGTACTTC,CASSLTGQVGEQYF
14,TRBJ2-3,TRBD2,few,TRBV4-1,TGCGCCAGCAGTAGCGGGGGTAGGGGAGATACGCAGTATTTT,CASSSGGRGDTQYF
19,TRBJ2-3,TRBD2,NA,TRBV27,TGTGCCGGCAGTCGGACTAGCGGGGGGCTTGGCCTAAACACAGATACGCAGTATTTT,CAGSRTSGGLGLNTDTQYF
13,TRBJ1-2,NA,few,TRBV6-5,TGTGCCAGCAGCGAGACAGGATACTATGGCTACACCTTC,CASSETGYYGYTF
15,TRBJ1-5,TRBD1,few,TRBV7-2,TGTGCCAGCAGCCTTAGGACAGGGGTCGATCAGCCCCAGCATTTT,CASSLRTGVDQPQHF
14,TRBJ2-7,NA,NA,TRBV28,TGTGCCAGCAGTTTCGCAGGGGACTACTACGAGCAGTACTTC,CASSFAGDYYEQYF
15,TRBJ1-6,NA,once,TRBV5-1,TGCGCCAGCAGCTTGGGGGCCCAACTCCCCTCACCCCTCCACTTT,CASSLGAQLPSPLHF
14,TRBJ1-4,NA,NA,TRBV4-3,TGCGCCAGCAGCCAAGAGACAAGATCGGAAAAACTGTTTTTT,CASSQETRSEKLFF
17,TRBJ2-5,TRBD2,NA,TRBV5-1,TGCGCCAGCAGCTTGGCCGTAGCGGGGGGGTACCAAGAGACCCAGTACTTC,CASSLAVAGGYQETQYF
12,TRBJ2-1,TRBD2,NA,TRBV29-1,TGCAGCGTTGCGGGGGGGCCGGTTGAGCAGTTCTTC,CSVAGGPVEQFF